In its sample, the clone carrying this T cell receptor (beta chain) was seen a few times. Its antigen is unknown. The sample belongs to a study of glioma-infiltrating T cells after dendritic cell vaccination. Findings and caveats of the study: Few patients contributed both blood and tumor specimens.

V lost 1 base, J lost 9 bases, and 6 bases stayed unmatched. CDR3 size: 15 residues. The V gene's germline CDR1 is SNHLY and CDR2 FYNNEI. Sequencing used immunoSEQ multiplex PCR; TCRdb keeps in-frame clones, though not all of them. The table has tens of thousands of clones, about 76% seen once. The material sequenced was blood, taken before dendritic cell vaccination. V gene TRBV2 combines with J gene TRBJ1-6; 7 bases are a match to TRBD1. The sequence came from a human donor with glioblastoma. The CDR3 DNA reads TGTGCCAGCAGTGAAGAAGACAGGGCGCGTTCACCCCTCCACTTT. The encoded protein is CASSEEDRARSPLHF. Using reference TRBV2 and TRBJ1-6 for the parts outside the CDR3, the full variable domain is EPEVTQTPSHQVTQMGQEVILRCVPISNHLYFYWYRQILGQKVEFLVSFYNNEISEKSEIFDDQFSVERPDGSNFTLKIRSTKLEDSAMYFCASSEEDRARSPLHFGNGTRLTVT.